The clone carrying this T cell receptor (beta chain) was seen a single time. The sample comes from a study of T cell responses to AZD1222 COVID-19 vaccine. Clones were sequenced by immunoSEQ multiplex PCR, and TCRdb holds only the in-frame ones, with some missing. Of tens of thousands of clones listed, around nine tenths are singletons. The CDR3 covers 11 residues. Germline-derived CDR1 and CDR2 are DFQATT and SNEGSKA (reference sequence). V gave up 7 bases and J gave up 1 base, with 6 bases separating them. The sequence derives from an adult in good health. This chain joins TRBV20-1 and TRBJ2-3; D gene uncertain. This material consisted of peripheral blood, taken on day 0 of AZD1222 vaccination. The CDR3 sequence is CSVLGTDTQYF. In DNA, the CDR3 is TGCAGTGTCCTAGGCACAGATACGCAGTATTTT.